The T cell receptor (beta chain) under discussion was sequenced for a study of T-cell reconstitution after alpha-beta-depleted transplantation in children. Details on this clonotype: Its specificity is unknown.

Trimming removed 1 base from V and 6 bases from J; junction bases left unmatched: 6. The CDR3 has 15 amino acids. Study-level findings and limits: Day-60 TCRbeta diversity that was high in some patients was derived from surviving recipient T cells and thymic progenitors. Hyperexpanded clones declined; after one year, newly produced T cells mostly supplied diversity. At around two months after transplant, the alpha-beta T cells were reportedly derived from several hundred expanded clones that came from non-depleted graft cells.

Unique molecular identifiers were built into the TCRbeta library. TCRdb reprocessed the PCR reads with MiXCR, giving one entry per CDR3 protein. The sample contains about 980,000 distinct CDR3 sequences, roughly 29% of which appear only once. The TCR originated in a boy in the first two years of life who had a stem cell transplant for SCID, so the T cells may come from the graft donor. Sample: PBMCs, mostly from graft donor cells, taken 360 days after TCRalphabeta/CD19-depleted stem cell transplant. The gene calls are TRBV12-3 or TRBV12-4 and TRBJ2-4, with 7 nucleotides matching TRBD1. The CDR3 here is CASSLGTGGGNIQYF. The CDR3, as DNA: TGTGCCAGCAGTTTAGGGACAGGAGGTGGAAACATTCAGTACTTC.